This T cell receptor (beta chain) is drawn from a study of blood T cell repertoires in COVID-19. V was clipped by 2 bases and J by 7 bases, with 11 bases between them. Germline-derived CDR1 and CDR2 are MNHNY and SVGAGI (reference sequence). The CDR3 loop spans 13 amino acids. Profiled with immunoSEQ multiplex PCR; TCRdb holds only in-frame clones, not every one. The repertoire holds around 160,000 clones, with under 90% as singletons. The rearrangement joins TRBV6-6 to TRBJ1-2; perhaps TRBD1 as D (5 bases). The sequencing input was peripheral blood. The sequence was obtained from a human donor in a cohort sampled during active COVID-19. The CDR3 spells CASSYDRVGGYTF. In DNA form, the CDR3 reads TGTGCCAGCAGTTACGACAGAGTAGGTGGCTACACCTTC.